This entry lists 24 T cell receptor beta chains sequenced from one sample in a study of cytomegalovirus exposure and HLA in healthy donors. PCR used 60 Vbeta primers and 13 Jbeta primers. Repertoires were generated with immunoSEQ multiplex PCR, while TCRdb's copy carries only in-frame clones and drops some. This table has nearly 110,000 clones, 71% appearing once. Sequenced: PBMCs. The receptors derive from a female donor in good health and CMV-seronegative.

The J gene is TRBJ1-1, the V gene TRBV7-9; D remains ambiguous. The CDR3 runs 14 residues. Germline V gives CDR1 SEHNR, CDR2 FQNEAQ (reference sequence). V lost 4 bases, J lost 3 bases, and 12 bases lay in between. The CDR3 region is CASSSLNRDTEAFF. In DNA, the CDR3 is TGTGCCAGCAGCTCTCTTAACCGGGACACTGAAGCTTTCTTT.

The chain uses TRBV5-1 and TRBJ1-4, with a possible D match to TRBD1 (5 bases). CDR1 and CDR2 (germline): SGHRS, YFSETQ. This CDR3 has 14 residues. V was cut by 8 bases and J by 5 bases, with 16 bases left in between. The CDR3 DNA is TGCGCCAGTGGAGGGGCCGGCGAAAATGAAAAACTGTTTTTT. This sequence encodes CASGGAGENEKLFF.

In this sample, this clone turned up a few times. CDR3 sequence (DNA): TGCGCCAGCAGCTTCGGAGGGGGGGTGTCCTACAATGAGCAGTTCTTC. The encoded protein is CASSFGGGVSYNEQFF. The V gene is TRBV5-1, the J gene TRBJ2-1, with D perhaps TRBD2 (7 bases). V lost 2 bases, J lost 1 base, and 13 bases lay in between. The CDR3 sequence is 16 residues long. CDR1 is SGHRS and CDR2 is YFSETQ in the germline V gene.

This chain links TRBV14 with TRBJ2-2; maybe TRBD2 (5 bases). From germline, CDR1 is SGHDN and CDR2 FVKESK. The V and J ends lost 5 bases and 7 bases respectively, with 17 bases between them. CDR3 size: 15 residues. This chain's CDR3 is CASSEGRSYSGELFF. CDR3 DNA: TGTGCCAGCAGCGAGGGCCGGAGTTACAGCGGGGAGCTGTTTTTT.

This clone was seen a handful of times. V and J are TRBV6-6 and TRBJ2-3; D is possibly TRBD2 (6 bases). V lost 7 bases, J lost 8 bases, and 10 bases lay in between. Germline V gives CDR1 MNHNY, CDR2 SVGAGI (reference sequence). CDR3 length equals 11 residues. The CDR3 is CASILGGTQYF. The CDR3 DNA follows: TGTGCCAGCATCCTGGGGGGTACGCAGTATTTT.

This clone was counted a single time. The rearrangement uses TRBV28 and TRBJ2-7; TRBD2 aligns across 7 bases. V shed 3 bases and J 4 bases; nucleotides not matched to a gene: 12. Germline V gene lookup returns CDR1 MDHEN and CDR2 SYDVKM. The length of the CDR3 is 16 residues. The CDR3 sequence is CASSLALAELRYEQYF. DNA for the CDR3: TGTGCCAGCAGTTTGGCTCTAGCGGAGCTCCGATACGAGCAGTACTTC. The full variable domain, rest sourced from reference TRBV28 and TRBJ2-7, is DVKVTQSSRYLVKRTGEKVFLECVQDMDHENMFWYRQDPGLGLRLIYFSYDVKMKEKGDIPEGYSVSREKKERFSLILESASTNQTSMYLCASSLALAELRYEQYFGPGTRLTVT.

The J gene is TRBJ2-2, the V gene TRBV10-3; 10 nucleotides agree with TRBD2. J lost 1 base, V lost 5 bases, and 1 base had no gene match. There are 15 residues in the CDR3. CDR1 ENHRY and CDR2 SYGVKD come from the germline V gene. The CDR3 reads CAISSGRGNTGELFF. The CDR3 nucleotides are TGTGCCATCAGTAGCGGGAGGGGGAACACCGGGGAGCTGTTTTTT.

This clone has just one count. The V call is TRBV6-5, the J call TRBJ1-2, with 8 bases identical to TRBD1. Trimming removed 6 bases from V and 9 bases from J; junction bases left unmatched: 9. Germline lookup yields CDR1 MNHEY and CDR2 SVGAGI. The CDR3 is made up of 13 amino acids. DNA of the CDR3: TGTGCCAGCAGCCCTGGACAGGGTTTGAGCTACACCTTC. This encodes CASSPGQGLSYTF.

The CDR3 DNA is TGTGCCAGCAGCTTACTAGCGGGAGCCGGAGAGACCCAGTACTTC. This translates into CASSLLAGAGETQYF. The V gene is TRBV7-6, the J gene TRBJ2-5, with TRBD2 matching 10 bases. The CDR3 has 15 residues. CDR1 and CDR2 from the germline V gene are SGHVS and FNYEAQ. After removal of 2 bases from V and 4 bases from J, the junction contained 4 bases not matched to a gene.

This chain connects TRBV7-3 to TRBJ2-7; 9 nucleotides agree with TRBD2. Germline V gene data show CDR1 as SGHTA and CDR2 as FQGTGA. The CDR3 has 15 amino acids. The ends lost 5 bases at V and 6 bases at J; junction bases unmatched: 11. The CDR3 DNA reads TGTGCCAGCAGCCTCATAGCGGGAGCGGTCGGCGAGCAGTACTTC. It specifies CASSLIAGAVGEQYF.

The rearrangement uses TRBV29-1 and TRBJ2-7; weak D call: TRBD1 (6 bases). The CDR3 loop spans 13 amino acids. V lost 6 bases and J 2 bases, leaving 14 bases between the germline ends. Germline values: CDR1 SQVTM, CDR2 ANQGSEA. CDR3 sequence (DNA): TGCAGCGTATTGACAGGAACGACCTACGAGCAGTACTTC. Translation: CSVLTGTTYEQYF.

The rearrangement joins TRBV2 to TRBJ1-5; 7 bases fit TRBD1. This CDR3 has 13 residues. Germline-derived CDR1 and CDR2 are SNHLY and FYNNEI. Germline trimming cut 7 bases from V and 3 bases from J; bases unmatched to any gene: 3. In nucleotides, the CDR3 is TGTGCCAGCAACGACAGGGCCAATCAGCCCCAGCATTTT. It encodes CASNDRANQPQHF.

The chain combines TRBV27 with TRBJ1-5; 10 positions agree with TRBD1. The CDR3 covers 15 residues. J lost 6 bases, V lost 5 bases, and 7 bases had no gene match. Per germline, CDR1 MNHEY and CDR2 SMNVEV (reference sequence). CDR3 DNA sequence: TGTGCCAGCAGTCAGGCGACAGGGGGCTTTCAGCCCCAGCATTTT. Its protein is CASSQATGGFQPQHF.

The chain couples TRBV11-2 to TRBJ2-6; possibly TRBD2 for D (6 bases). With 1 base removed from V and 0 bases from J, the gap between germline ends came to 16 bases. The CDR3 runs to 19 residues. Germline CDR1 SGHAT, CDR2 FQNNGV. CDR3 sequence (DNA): TGTGCCAGCAGCTTAGGGAGGGGAACCGGGAGCTCTGGGGCCAACGTCCTGACTTTC. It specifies CASSLGRGTGSSGANVLTF.

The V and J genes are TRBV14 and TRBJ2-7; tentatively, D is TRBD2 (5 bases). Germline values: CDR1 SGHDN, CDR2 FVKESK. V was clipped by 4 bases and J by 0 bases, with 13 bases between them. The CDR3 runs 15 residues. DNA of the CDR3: TGTGCCAGCAGCCGCTCCGGGGATTTCTCCTACGAGCAGTACTTC. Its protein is CASSRSGDFSYEQYF.

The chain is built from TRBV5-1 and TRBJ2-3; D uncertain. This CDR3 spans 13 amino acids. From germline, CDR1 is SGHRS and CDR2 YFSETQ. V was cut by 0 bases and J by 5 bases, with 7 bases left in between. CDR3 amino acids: CASSLAVGDTQYF. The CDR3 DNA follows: TGCGCCAGCAGCTTGGCGGTCGGAGATACGCAGTATTTT.

In DNA form, the CDR3 reads TGTGCCAGCAGCAACCGACAGGGTCTCGAGACCCAGTACTTC. This sequence encodes CASSNRQGLETQYF. The chain uses TRBV21-1 and TRBJ2-5; the table's D call, TRBD1, was not checked against the DNA. TRBV21-1 is tagged as a pseudogene. The CDR3 contains 14 residues.

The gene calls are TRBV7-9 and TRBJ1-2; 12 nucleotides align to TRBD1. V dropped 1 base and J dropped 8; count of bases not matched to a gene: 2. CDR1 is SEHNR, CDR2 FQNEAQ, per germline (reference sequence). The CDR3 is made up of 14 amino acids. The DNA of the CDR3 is TGTGCCAGCAGCTTAGGGGGACAGGGGGCCGGCTACACCTTC. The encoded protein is CASSLGGQGAGYTF.

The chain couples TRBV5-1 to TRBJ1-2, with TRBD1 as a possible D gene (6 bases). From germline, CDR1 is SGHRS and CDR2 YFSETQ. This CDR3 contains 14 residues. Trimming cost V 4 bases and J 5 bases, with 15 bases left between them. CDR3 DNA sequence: TGCGCCAGCAGCATGTCCGGGACAACTTATGGCTACACCTTC. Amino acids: CASSMSGTTYGYTF.

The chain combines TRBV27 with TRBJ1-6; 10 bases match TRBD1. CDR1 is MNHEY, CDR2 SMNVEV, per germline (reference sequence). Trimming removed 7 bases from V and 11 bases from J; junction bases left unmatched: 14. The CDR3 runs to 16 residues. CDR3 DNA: TGTGCCAGCACCGTAAGCCGGGACAGGGGACGGGCACCCCTCCACTTT. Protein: CASTVSRDRGRAPLHF.

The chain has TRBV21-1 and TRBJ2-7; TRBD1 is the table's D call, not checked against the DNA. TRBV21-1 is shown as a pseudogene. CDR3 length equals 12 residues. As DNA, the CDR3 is TGTGCCAGCAGCCTGACAGCTGGGGAGCAGTACTTC. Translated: CASSLTAGEQYF.

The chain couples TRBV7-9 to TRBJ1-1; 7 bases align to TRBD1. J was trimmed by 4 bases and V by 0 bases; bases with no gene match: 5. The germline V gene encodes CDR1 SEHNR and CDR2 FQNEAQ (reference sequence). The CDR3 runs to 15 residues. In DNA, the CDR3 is TGTGCCAGCAGCTTAGCGCTAGCAGGGGGCACTGAAGCTTTCTTT. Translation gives CASSLALAGGTEAFF.

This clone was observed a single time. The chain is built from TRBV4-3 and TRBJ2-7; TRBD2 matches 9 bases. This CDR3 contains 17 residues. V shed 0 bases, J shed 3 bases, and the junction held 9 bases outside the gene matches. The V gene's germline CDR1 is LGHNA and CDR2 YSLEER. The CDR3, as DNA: TGCGCCAGCAGCCAAGATCCAGCGGGAGGTCCCAACTACGAGCAGTACTTC. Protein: CASSQDPAGGPNYEQYF.

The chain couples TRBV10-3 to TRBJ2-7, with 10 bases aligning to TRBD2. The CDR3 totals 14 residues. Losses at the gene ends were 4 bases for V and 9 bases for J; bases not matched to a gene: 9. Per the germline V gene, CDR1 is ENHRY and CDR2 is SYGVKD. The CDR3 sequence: CAISVEREGGRQYF. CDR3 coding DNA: TGTGCCATCAGTGTCGAGCGGGAGGGAGGGAGGCAGTACTTC.